A selection of T cell receptor beta chains follows, all from one sample in a study of neurological immune-mediated disorders. One entry per CDR3 protein results from TCRdb running MiXCR on the 5' RACE reads. The table has 87,000 or so distinct CDR3 sequences, approximately 3.5% seen once. Sequenced input: PBMCs. The receptors originated from a woman in her forties or fifties with multiple sclerosis. CDR3s include the opening cysteine and the closing phenylalanine or tryptophan. D genes are given only for firm matches. The size entry is marked missing in some rows and otherwise reads once, few, many or a size class.

d_gene: TRBD2
v_gene: TRBV5-1
abundance: many
j_gene: TRBJ2-1
CDR3nt: TGCGCCAGCAGCATATCATTAGCGGGGGGGCCGAATGAGCAGTTCTTC
CDR3aa: CASSISLAGGPNEQFF

d_gene: -
v_gene: TRBV5-1
abundance: -
j_gene: TRBJ1-4
CDR3nt: TGCGCCAGCAGCTTGGGAGGGGCGCGTGAAAAACTGTTTTTT
CDR3aa: CASSLGGAREKLFF

d_gene: -
v_gene: TRBV2
abundance: many
j_gene: TRBJ1-2
CDR3nt: TGTGCCAGCAGTGACTATGTGGCACGCAGCTACACCTTC
CDR3aa: CASSDYVARSYTF

d_gene: -
v_gene: TRBV27
abundance: many
j_gene: TRBJ1-5
CDR3nt: TGTGCCAGCAGTTTCAGTGGTAATCAGCCCCAGCATTTT
CDR3aa: CASSFSGNQPQHF

d_gene: TRBD1
v_gene: TRBV9
abundance: many
j_gene: TRBJ1-4
CDR3nt: TGTGCCAGCAGCGGTCGGGACAGGGTTGGGGAAAAACTGTTTTTT
CDR3aa: CASSGRDRVGEKLFF

d_gene: -
v_gene: TRBV11-2
abundance: many
j_gene: TRBJ1-1
CDR3nt: TGTGCCAGCAGCTTAGGAAGTGAGGGACGTATGAACACTGAAGCTTTCTTT
CDR3aa: CASSLGSEGRMNTEAFF

d_gene: TRBD1
v_gene: TRBV20-1
abundance: few
j_gene: TRBJ2-1
CDR3nt: TGCAGTGCTCCCGGAGGAAGGGGGCTCTACAATGAGCAGTTCTTC
CDR3aa: CSAPGGRGLYNEQFF

d_gene: -
v_gene: TRBV18
abundance: -
j_gene: TRBJ1-1
CDR3nt: TGTGCCAGCTCACCACAGGGGCGGACTGAAGCTTTCTTT
CDR3aa: CASSPQGRTEAFF

d_gene: TRBD1
v_gene: TRBV27
abundance: many
j_gene: TRBJ1-2
CDR3nt: TGTGCCAGCAGCCAATCGACAGGGGTTGCTGGCTACACCTTC
CDR3aa: CASSQSTGVAGYTF

d_gene: -
v_gene: TRBV7-2
abundance: many
j_gene: TRBJ1-5
CDR3nt: TGTGCCAGCAGCTTTGGGGATCAGCCCCAGCATTTT
CDR3aa: CASSFGDQPQHF

d_gene: -
v_gene: TRBV5-6
abundance: many
j_gene: TRBJ1-1
CDR3nt: TGTGCCAGCAGCTTGGGTCAGAGGAACACTGAAGCTTTCTTT
CDR3aa: CASSLGQRNTEAFF

d_gene: -
v_gene: TRBV6-5
abundance: many
j_gene: TRBJ1-1
CDR3nt: TGTGCCAGCAGTTACACCCTCGGACATCCGATCCTGAACACTGAAGCTTTCTTT
CDR3aa: CASSYTLGHPILNTEAFF

d_gene: TRBD2
v_gene: TRBV5-1
abundance: many
j_gene: TRBJ2-2
CDR3nt: TGCGCCAGCAGCTCGGGACTAGCGGACACCGGGGAGCTGTTTTTT
CDR3aa: CASSSGLADTGELFF

d_gene: -
v_gene: TRBV12-3/TRBV12-4
abundance: many
j_gene: TRBJ1-2
CDR3nt: TGTGCCAGCAGTACCCTTGGGGGACGGGGGAACTATGGCTACACCTTC
CDR3aa: CASSTLGGRGNYGYTF

d_gene: -
v_gene: TRBV20-1
abundance: -
j_gene: TRBJ2-2
CDR3nt: TGCAGTGCTAGTATTCGGGGACACACCGGGGAGCTGTTTTTT
CDR3aa: CSASIRGHTGELFF

d_gene: -
v_gene: TRBV4-3
abundance: few
j_gene: TRBJ2-7
CDR3nt: TGCGCCAGCAGCCAAGAAACGGGTTTCGAGCAGTACTTC
CDR3aa: CASSQETGFEQYF

d_gene: TRBD1
v_gene: TRBV5-1
abundance: many
j_gene: TRBJ1-4
CDR3nt: TGCGCCAGCAGCTTGAGGACAGGGTTTGGCGAAAAACTGTTTTTT
CDR3aa: CASSLRTGFGEKLFF

d_gene: -
v_gene: TRBV5-1
abundance: many
j_gene: TRBJ1-2
CDR3nt: TGCGCCAGCAGCTTGGGGACGGCTAACTATGGCTACACCTTC
CDR3aa: CASSLGTANYGYTF

d_gene: -
v_gene: TRBV12-3/TRBV12-4
abundance: many
j_gene: TRBJ1-1
CDR3nt: TGTGCCAGCAGTTTTGGCGGCCCTGAAGCTTTCTTT
CDR3aa: CASSFGGPEAFF

d_gene: -
v_gene: TRBV5-1
abundance: many
j_gene: TRBJ1-1
CDR3nt: TGCGCCAGCAGCGCCCGGACCGCCACTGAAGCTTTCTTT
CDR3aa: CASSARTATEAFF

d_gene: -
v_gene: TRBV5-1
abundance: many
j_gene: TRBJ1-6
CDR3nt: TGCGCCAGCAGCGGAACCGGGACTCTAAATTCACCCCTCCACTTT
CDR3aa: CASSGTGTLNSPLHF

d_gene: TRBD1
v_gene: TRBV12-3/TRBV12-4
abundance: many
j_gene: TRBJ2-5
CDR3nt: TGTGCCAGCAGCCGGACCGGGACAGGGTTCCAAGAGACCCAGTACTTC
CDR3aa: CASSRTGTGFQETQYF

d_gene: TRBD2
v_gene: TRBV12-3/TRBV12-4
abundance: -
j_gene: TRBJ2-1
CDR3nt: TGTGCCAGCAGCCCTGCACTAGCGGGGGGCGTAGAGCAGTTCTTC
CDR3aa: CASSPALAGGVEQFF

d_gene: -
v_gene: TRBV10-3
abundance: many
j_gene: TRBJ1-1
CDR3nt: TGTGCCATCAGTGGGAATTTTAACACTGAAGCTTTCTTT
CDR3aa: CAISGNFNTEAFF

d_gene: -
v_gene: TRBV20-1
abundance: many
j_gene: TRBJ1-4
CDR3nt: TGCAGTGCTAGCGAAGGGGTGTATGATGAAAAACTGTTTTTT
CDR3aa: CSASEGVYDEKLFF

d_gene: TRBD1
v_gene: TRBV24-1
abundance: many
j_gene: TRBJ2-5
CDR3nt: TGTGCCACCAGTGATTGGACAGGGGAGGGAGAGACCCAGTACTTC
CDR3aa: CATSDWTGEGETQYF

d_gene: -
v_gene: TRBV5-1
abundance: many
j_gene: TRBJ2-2
CDR3nt: TGCGCCAGCAATTTCGGACAGACATTCACCGGGGAGCTGTTTTTT
CDR3aa: CASNFGQTFTGELFF

d_gene: TRBD1
v_gene: TRBV3-1
abundance: many
j_gene: TRBJ2-7
CDR3nt: TGTGCCAGCAGTAGGACAGGGGGCTTCTACGAGCAGTACTTC
CDR3aa: CASSRTGGFYEQYF

d_gene: -
v_gene: TRBV28
abundance: many
j_gene: TRBJ2-1
CDR3nt: TGTGCCAGCAGTTTGTCTGGGGGTAGGAATGAGCAGTTCTTC
CDR3aa: CASSLSGGRNEQFF

d_gene: -
v_gene: TRBV29-1
abundance: many
j_gene: TRBJ1-1
CDR3nt: TGCAGCGTTGAACCCGATAACAGGGCTGCTGAAGCTTTCTTT
CDR3aa: CSVEPDNRAAEAFF

d_gene: TRBD2
v_gene: TRBV20-1
abundance: many
j_gene: TRBJ2-7
CDR3nt: TGCAGTGCTAGTAGTCTAGCGGGGGTGAGCTCCTACGAGCAGTACTTC
CDR3aa: CSASSLAGVSSYEQYF

d_gene: -
v_gene: TRBV13
abundance: many
j_gene: TRBJ2-1
CDR3nt: TGTGCCAGCAGCCCGGGACGGAGATACAATGAGCAGTTCTTC
CDR3aa: CASSPGRRYNEQFF

d_gene: -
v_gene: TRBV6-5
abundance: many
j_gene: TRBJ2-1
CDR3nt: TGTGCCAGCAGTTACAGTAATGAGCAGTTCTTC
CDR3aa: CASSYSNEQFF

d_gene: TRBD1
v_gene: TRBV27
abundance: many
j_gene: TRBJ1-1
CDR3nt: TGTGCCAGTAACCTGGAATACAGGGGTATAAGGTCTTTGAACACTGAAGCTTTCTTT
CDR3aa: CASNLEYRGIRSLNTEAFF

d_gene: -
v_gene: TRBV5-1
abundance: many
j_gene: TRBJ1-6
CDR3nt: TGCGCCAGCAGCCCCGGACGTTTCAATTCGGCCCTCCACTTT
CDR3aa: CASSPGRFNSALHF

d_gene: -
v_gene: TRBV7-2
abundance: many
j_gene: TRBJ2-7
CDR3nt: TGTGCCAGCAGCACCCGGACTACACTCCCCCTCGAGCAGTACTTC
CDR3aa: CASSTRTTLPLEQYF

d_gene: -
v_gene: TRBV7-2
abundance: many
j_gene: TRBJ2-3
CDR3nt: TGTGCCAGCAGCTTACAGGGTGGGGACACAGATACGCAGTATTTT
CDR3aa: CASSLQGGDTDTQYF

d_gene: -
v_gene: TRBV21-1
abundance: many
j_gene: TRBJ1-4
CDR3nt: TGTGCCAGCAGCTGGGACAGGGAAATTGAAAAACTGTTTTTT
CDR3aa: CASSWDREIEKLFF

d_gene: TRBD2
v_gene: TRBV7-9
abundance: many
j_gene: TRBJ2-1
CDR3nt: TGTGCCAGCAGCACCCCCCTAGCGGAGAGCTCCTACAATGAGCAGTTCTTC
CDR3aa: CASSTPLAESSYNEQFF

d_gene: -
v_gene: TRBV4-3
abundance: many
j_gene: TRBJ1-1
CDR3nt: TGCGCCAGCAGCCAAGGGACAGTGAACACTGAAGCTTTCTTT
CDR3aa: CASSQGTVNTEAFF

d_gene: -
v_gene: TRBV7-2
abundance: many
j_gene: TRBJ1-2
CDR3nt: TGTGCCAGCAGCTTATTCGGCAGTAGGACGGGCTATGGCTACACCTTC
CDR3aa: CASSLFGSRTGYGYTF

d_gene: TRBD1
v_gene: TRBV5-1
abundance: few
j_gene: TRBJ2-5
CDR3nt: TGCGCCAGCAGCTCAACGGAAAAGGACAGGACCGGTGAGACCCAGTACTTC
CDR3aa: CASSSTEKDRTGETQYF

d_gene: -
v_gene: TRBV10-3
abundance: many
j_gene: TRBJ2-3
CDR3nt: TGTGCCATCAGTGAGTTGAAGAGCCGGTTCGGTTCAGATACGCAGTATTTT
CDR3aa: CAISELKSRFGSDTQYF

d_gene: TRBD1
v_gene: TRBV10-3
abundance: many
j_gene: TRBJ2-7
CDR3nt: TGTGCCATCAGTCGGGACAGCTCCTACGAGCAGTACTTC
CDR3aa: CAISRDSSYEQYF

d_gene: TRBD1
v_gene: TRBV20-1
abundance: -
j_gene: TRBJ1-6
CDR3nt: TGCAGTGCTAGAGCGACAGGGAGCTCCTATAATTCACCCCTCCACTTT
CDR3aa: CSARATGSSYNSPLHF